The text below deals with one T cell receptor beta chain. Its binding antigen is unknown. Per-base qualities were not stored, and no clone one base away is much larger. The CDR3, from cysteine to phenylalanine, totals 13 residues. Only the CDR3 portion is preserved as DNA: 39 bases, with reading frame beginning at the first base. Per the germline V gene, SGDLS is the CDR1 and YYNGEE is the CDR2. At the junction V is shortened by 1 base and J by 5 bases, with 7 bases in between. This entry belongs to a study of shared clonotypes between healthy human individuals (dated by TCRdb to about 2020). Describing the broader study: A few men and a couple of women, aged 18 to 49 years, made up the cohort. For each donor, three plates each were used for CD4 naive and CD4 memory, two plates were used for CD8 naive, and one plate was used for CD8 memory. Blood TCR repertoires of about five healthy adults were deeply sequenced to estimate repertoire size and the extent of clonotype sharing between individuals. To increase sequencing depth and limit assay-specific biases, different laboratories used diverse techniques to prepare libraries and sequence TCR repertoires. Between about 0.94 and 8.9 billion PBMCs per donor were obtained by leukapheresis.

TCR CDR3 regions were amplified from genomic DNA by multiplex PCR using the deep immunoSEQ assay. Genomic DNA extracted from each cell subset was distributed evenly over all wells of several immunoSEQ 96-well plates, and each plate served as one replicate. For sorted subsets, roughly 200 ng genomic DNA, equal to tens of thousands of T cell genomes, was loaded into each replicate PCR. Purified libraries were quantified with a Qubit 3.0 fluorometer, sized on a Bioanalyzer 2100, and re-quantified with the KAPA Library Quantification kit. Each immunoSEQ 96-well plate was sequenced on its own single-read 150-cycle Illumina NextSeq 550 flow cell. As for how the authors treated the data: The immunoSEQ output contained only junctional sequences without quality scores, so filtering could not match that applied to full-length reads. Sequences were annotated with PyIR, a Python wrapper for IgBLAST v1.9, and V/J genes and CDR3 were assigned using IMGT germline references. Any read was removed if the V/J assignment was weak (E-value above 1e-6), the CDR3 was missing, or the read contained stop codons, out-of-frame junctions, or ambiguous translated residues. V3J clonotypes were defined as sequences sharing the same inferred V gene, J gene, and CDR3 amino acid sequence. Percentage overlap between repertoires was computed as shared unique clonotypes divided by the size of the smaller repertoire. Repertoire richness was assessed with RTK rarefaction, the Chao1 estimator, and Recon v2.1 estimates of unobserved clonotypes. For all TCRbeta clonotypes obtained by the gDNA method from a few donors, generation probabilities were computed with OLGA. TCRdb took this table from immuneACCESS and kept in-frame rearrangements with V and J called. Such tables lack part of the clones; where checked against another copy, unresolved V genes explain under half of the gap, and the rest is unexplained. The DNA gave D and trimming, while V, J and clone size come from that table. The sample data list over 2 million clones, and about 95% of these were observed just once. The ten largest clones take up about 1.1% of the sample.

CD8 naive samples were obtained by positive selection for CCR7 among CD45RO-negative cells, yielding a CD45RA+CCR7+ population from which TemRA cells were excluded. Healthy HIV-negative adults with no recently reported acute infections or vaccinations were included as donors. Only Caucasian adults living in Nashville, Tennessee, USA were represented among the donors. Blood was obtained by leukapheresis, after which PBMCs were separated by Ficoll-Histopaque density gradient centrifugation and cryopreserved in liquid nitrogen vapor phase. Analytical flow cytometry was used to check the purity and quantity of every magnetically sorted T cell population. Genomic DNA was isolated from every sorted fraction and measured by UV absorbance on a Nanodrop 2000c. What the research found in general, with its limitations: Based on pairwise subsampling, the degree of clonotype sharing among donors was expected to be affected by sequencing depth. Because the study included only a small number of donors, the genetic and exposure-history diversity represented was limited. Sampling was limited to blood, and TCR repertoires in tissue likely differ from TCR repertoires in blood. Larger estimated clonotype richness was generally found for naive subsets than for memory subsets. Even with the large sequencing depth, rarefaction of the sorted-subset datasets indicated that sequencing was incomplete. Across four donors, roughly 5.4% of naive CD4, more than 3% of naive CD8, roughly 2.2% of memory CD4, and 0.4% of memory CD8 clonotypes were shared. Higher generation probabilities were observed for clonotypes shared by all four sorted-subset donors than for non-shared clonotypes.

The sequenced material came from naive CD8+ T cells sorted from blood. The cell subset or site tag for this specimen amounts to: CD45RA+CCR7+. The chain joins TRBV9 to TRBJ2-1, with an unclear D gene assignment. The source of this sequence is a man younger than 35 in good health. The nucleotides read TGTGCCAGCAGCGTAATCTTGGACAATGAGCAGTTCTTC. It encodes CASSVILDNEQFF.